Below are 2 T cell receptor beta chains sequenced from a single sample in a study of T cell responses to AZD1222 COVID-19 vaccine. Clones were read by immunoSEQ multiplex PCR, and TCRdb kept only the in-frame ones, dropping some. This table holds 40,000 to 60,000 clones, roughly 89% found once. The input for sequencing was peripheral blood, taken 28 days after the second AZD1222 dose. These receptors all stem from an adult who received the AZD1222 COVID-19 vaccine.

DNA for the CDR3: TGTGCCAGCAGCCCTCCGGGACTAGAGCAGTTCTTC. It is translated as CASSPPGLEQFF. The rearrangement uses TRBV7-8 and TRBJ2-1; TRBD2 matches 7 bases. The CDR3 sequence is 12 residues long. The trim removed 5 bases at V and 10 bases at J, leaving 5 bases unmatched. The germline V gene encodes CDR1 SGHVS and CDR2 FQNEAQ. Filled out from reference TRBV7-8 and TRBJ2-1, the complete variable domain reads GAGVSQSPRYKVAKRGQDVALRCDPISGHVSLFWYQQALGQGPEFLTYFQNEAQLDKSGLPSDRFFAERPEGSVSTLKIQRTQQEDSAVYLCASSPPGLEQFFGPGTRLTVL.

This rearrangement joins TRBV6-5 to TRBJ2-1; no clear D gene. The CDR3 length is 13 residues. Germline values: CDR1 MNHEY, CDR2 SVGAGI. Trimming took 2 bases from V and 5 from J, leaving 7 bases between them. CDR3 loop: CASSYLTDNEQFF. The CDR3 nucleotides read TGTGCCAGCAGTTACCTCACCGACAATGAGCAGTTCTTC.